This T cell receptor beta chain was documented in a study of blood T cell repertoires in COVID-19. Across the study: Acute and convalescent COVID-19 specimens originated in the United States, Italy and Spain.

The CDR3 sequence is 16 residues long. Trimming cost V 1 base and J 5 bases; bases outside gene matches: 1. In germline, CDR1 is MDHEN, CDR2 SYDVKM. Per the study methods: Reference gene primers were amplified, and this amplification served to estimate nucleated cell counts. This table comes from immunoSEQ multiplex PCR, and its TCRdb copy is limited to in-frame clones, with some not included. V, J and clone size derive from that table, while D and trimming were established from the DNA sequence. The data hold more than 300,000 clones, with around 86% observed a single time. The sequenced material came from peripheral blood. This sequence joins TRBV28 and TRBJ2-2; 13 bases are a match to TRBD2. The clonotype was recovered from a woman in her 50s with acute or convalescent COVID-19. The CDR3 region has the DNA TGTGCCAGCAGTTTATCGACTAGCGGGAGGACCGGGGAGCTGTTTTTT. Protein: CASSLSTSGRTGELFF.